Below, 28 T cell receptor beta chains from the same sample are listed, as sequenced in a study of CD8+ T cells in alopecia areata. Treatment given: oral pan-JAK inhibitor, 5-10 mg twice daily. Once RNA had been extracted, it was reverse transcribed into cDNA to act as the sequencing template. Profiling relied on immunoSEQ multiplex PCR, and the TCRdb table lists in-frame clones only, not all of them. The data contain around 100,000 clones, 60% of them singletons. The sequences come from CD8+ T cells sorted from blood, collected at approximately week 56, from a patient treated with tofacitinib. The receptors were sampled from a human donor with alopecia areata.

This clone was counted once. The chain couples TRBV6-5 to TRBJ2-3, with 10 bases fitting TRBD1. Germline V CDR1 and CDR2: MNHEY, SVGAGI. The CDR3 contains 14 residues. Trimming at V came to 6 bases and at J to 4 bases, leaving 4 bases not matched to a gene. The CDR3 coding sequence is TGTGCCAGCAGCTGGACAGGGGGGGCAGATACGCAGTATTTT. Its protein is CASSWTGGADTQYF.

This chain joins TRBV2 and TRBJ1-1; unclear D gene. Trimming stripped 1 base from V and 11 bases from J, with 5 bases between. Germline V CDR1 and CDR2: SNHLY, FYNNEI. CDR3 size: 10 residues. The CDR3 region is CASSEVNAFF. The CDR3 region has the DNA TGTGCCAGCAGTGAAGTAAACGCTTTCTTT.

V gene TRBV30 combines with J gene TRBJ1-3; D not certain. Trimming removed 3 bases at V and 0 bases at J, with 6 bases between. This CDR3 has 13 amino acids. CDR1 and CDR2 (germline): GTSNPN, SVGIG (reference sequence). CDR3 loop: CAWRGDSGNTIYF. The CDR3 DNA is TGTGCCTGGAGAGGAGACTCTGGAAACACCATATATTTT.

The gene calls are TRBV6-6 and TRBJ1-1; 8 nucleotides align to TRBD1. The CDR3 covers 14 residues. V gave up 0 bases and J gave up 13 bases; unmatched junction bases: 10. CDR1 and CDR2 (germline): MNHNY, SVGAGI (reference sequence). CDR3 sequence: CASSYSTRDRSFFF. Written as DNA, the CDR3 is TGTGCCAGCAGTTACTCCACCCGGGACAGGTCCTTTTTCTTT.

The rearrangement joins TRBV9 to TRBJ1-1, with D unresolved. V gave up 5 bases and J gave up 3 bases, with 2 bases separating them. Germline CDR1 and CDR2: SGDLS and YYNGEE. The CDR3 extends over 10 amino acids. The DNA of the CDR3 is TGTGCCAGCAGTGACACTGAAGCTTTCTTT. This encodes CASSDTEAFF.

This clone was seen a handful of times. The chain combines TRBV5-1 with TRBJ2-7; 7 nucleotides align to TRBD1. Germline V gene sequence: CDR1 SGHRS, CDR2 YFSETQ. The CDR3 has 14 residues. J lost 3 bases, V lost 0 bases, and 3 bases had no gene match. The DNA for the CDR3 is TGCGCCAGCAGCTTGGAGGCAGGGGGCTACGAGCAGTACTTC. It encodes CASSLEAGGYEQYF.

V is TRBV7-9 and J is TRBJ2-7, with D unresolved. The germline V gene has CDR1 SEHNR and CDR2 FQNEAQ (reference sequence). V was clipped by 0 bases and J by 4 bases, with 7 bases between them. The CDR3 runs to 13 residues. This chain's CDR3 is CASSLALDYEQYF. CDR3 bases: TGTGCCAGCAGCTTAGCTTTGGATTACGAGCAGTACTTC.

V gene TRBV19 combines with J gene TRBJ1-1; no clear D gene. CDR1 is LNHDA, CDR2 SQIVND, per germline (reference sequence). CDR3 length: 12 amino acids. V shed 3 bases and J shed 1 base, with 3 bases lying between them. This CDR3 reads CASSMGNTEAFF. The CDR3 DNA sequence: TGTGCCAGTAGTATGGGGAACACTGAAGCTTTCTTT.

Here the CDR3 reads CSVERQGRGEKLFF. The CDR3 coding sequence is TGCAGCGTTGAACGCCAGGGGAGGGGTGAAAAACTGTTTTTT. The rearrangement joins TRBV29-1 to TRBJ1-4, with a possible D match to TRBD1 (6 bases). Germline V lookup: CDR1 SQVTM, CDR2 ANQGSEA. The CDR3 has 14 residues. V was shortened by 2 bases and J by 7 bases, with 14 bases between the two germline ends. The variable domain in full, with the rest retrieved from reference TRBV29-1 and TRBJ1-4, is SAVISQKPSRDICQRGTSLTIQCQVDSQVTMMFWYRQQPGQSLTLIATANQGSEATYESGFVIDKFPISRPNLTFSTLTVSNMSPEDSSIYLCSVERQGRGEKLFFGSGTQLSVL.

This chain connects TRBV19 to TRBJ2-1; 9 nucleotides match TRBD1. The CDR3 has 15 residues. Germline CDR1 is LNHDA and CDR2 is SQIVND (reference sequence). The junction had 5 bases not matched to a gene; V was cut back by 5 bases and J by 3 bases. CDR3 region: CASSPTGGFYNEQFF. CDR3 DNA sequence: TGTGCCAGTAGTCCCACAGGGGGCTTCTACAATGAGCAGTTCTTC.

A few counts support this clone. The chain recombines TRBV19 with TRBJ1-1; a weak D match, TRBD1 (5 bases). The V end lost 2 bases, the J end lost 8 bases, and 12 bases lay between the germline ends. CDR1 is LNHDA and CDR2 is SQIVND in the germline V gene (reference sequence). The CDR3 sequence is 13 residues long. CDR3 residues: CASSIRGRGEAFF. Here the CDR3 DNA reads TGTGCCAGTAGTATAAGGGGAAGAGGGGAAGCTTTCTTT.

This clone was detected a few times. The chain combines TRBV13 with TRBJ2-7, with TRBD1 matching over 8 bases. Germline V gives CDR1 PRHDT, CDR2 FYEKMQ (reference sequence). CDR3 length equals 13 residues. V shed 4 bases, J shed 2 bases, and the junction held 1 base outside the gene matches. The CDR3 bases are TGTGCCAGCAGCTCACAGGGGGCCTACGAGCAGTACTTC. Translating gives CASSSQGAYEQYF.

The chain employs TRBV30 and TRBJ1-1; no definite D call. The V and J ends lost 4 bases and 7 bases respectively, with 10 bases between them. Germline values: CDR1 GTSNPN, CDR2 SVGIG (reference sequence). The CDR3 is 11 residues long. The CDR3 DNA follows: TGTGCCTGGAAGAATGGCGGTGAAGCTTTCTTT. This gives the protein CAWKNGGEAFF.

The chain carries TRBV7-9 and TRBJ2-1; D ambiguous. The germline gives CDR1 SEHNR, CDR2 FQNEAQ (reference sequence). The CDR3 loop spans 12 amino acids. V was clipped by 0 bases and J by 9 bases, with 6 bases between them. The CDR3 here is CASSLAVFEQFF. The CDR3 bases are TGTGCCAGCAGCTTAGCGGTTTTTGAGCAGTTCTTC. Drawing the rest from reference TRBV7-9 and TRBJ2-1, the complete variable domain is DTGVSQNPRHKITKRGQNVTFRCDPISEHNRLYWYRQTLGQGPEFLTYFQNEAQLEKSRLLSDRFSAERPKGSFSTLEIQRTEQGDSAMYLCASSLAVFEQFFGPGTRLTVL.

The chain combines TRBV6-5 with TRBJ2-3; 7 nucleotides align to TRBD2. Germline loops: CDR1 MNHEY, CDR2 SVGAGI. The CDR3 sequence is 14 residues long. V lost 6 bases and J lost 1; bases outside the gene matches: 4. The CDR3 DNA sequence: TGTGCCAGCAGGAGCGGGGTCCGCACAGATACGCAGTATTTT. Its protein product is CASRSGVRTDTQYF.

This clone turned up a few times. The V and J genes are TRBV7-9 and TRBJ2-1; D gene uncertain. Germline V CDR1 and CDR2: SEHNR, FQNEAQ (reference sequence). This CDR3 is 12 amino acids long. With 5 bases removed from V and 11 bases from J, the gap between germline ends came to 13 bases. CDR3: CASSPNRPQQFF. The CDR3 DNA is TGTGCCAGCAGCCCAAATCGACCACAGCAGTTCTTC.

This chain connects TRBV7-6 to TRBJ1-5; possibly TRBD1 for D (5 bases). The germline V and J ends were trimmed by 4 bases and 2 bases, with 6 bases remaining between them. In germline, CDR1 is SGHVS, CDR2 FNYEAQ. There are 13 residues in the CDR3. The CDR3 here is CASSWGGNQPQHF. For the CDR3, the DNA is TGTGCCAGCAGCTGGGGGGGCAATCAGCCCCAGCATTTT.

V is TRBV4-1 and J is TRBJ1-2; tentatively, D is TRBD1 (6 bases). The germline V gene has CDR1 MGHRA and CDR2 YSYEKL. This CDR3 region has 14 residues. V was clipped by 4 bases and J by 3 bases, with 12 bases between them. CDR3: CASSPWDTHYGYTF. CDR3 coding DNA: TGCGCCAGCAGCCCTTGGGACACCCACTATGGCTACACCTTC.

The rearrangement links TRBV15 to TRBJ2-3; TRBD1 might be the D (5 bases). V gave up 1 base and J gave up 4 bases, with 24 bases separating them. Germline V CDR1 and CDR2: LNHNV, YYDKDF (reference sequence). The CDR3 runs to 19 residues. The CDR3 region is CATSRVPFLAGSLADTQYF. The CDR3 DNA reads TGTGCCACCAGCAGAGTCCCCTTTCTGGCAGGGTCCCTCGCAGATACGCAGTATTTT.

The chain employs TRBV30 and TRBJ1-1, with TRBD1 matching 12 bases. V gave up 3 bases and J gave up 5 bases; unmatched junction bases: 10. The germline V gene has CDR1 GTSNPN and CDR2 SVGIG (reference sequence). The CDR3 runs to 16 residues. The CDR3 loop is CAWRVPGQGARTEAFF. In nucleotides, the CDR3 is TGTGCCTGGAGGGTCCCGGGACAGGGGGCCAGGACTGAAGCTTTCTTT.

The chain combines TRBV23-1 with TRBJ1-2, with D tentatively TRBD1 (6 bases). TRBV23-1 is labeled an ORF, and its function is uncertain. This CDR3 spans 15 amino acids. V dropped 8 bases and J dropped 4 bases, with 20 bases sitting between them. The CDR3 is CASGHRGGIGYGYTF. The DNA for the CDR3 is TGCGCCAGCGGGCACCGAGGGGGAATTGGCTATGGCTACACCTTC.

The V call is TRBV2, the J call TRBJ2-3; TRBD2 matches at 12 bases. V was pared by 8 bases and J by 0 bases, with 18 bases of the junction left unmatched. In germline, CDR1 is SNHLY, CDR2 FYNNEI. This CDR3 spans 20 amino acids. The CDR3 sequence: CASVPTGLAGGRPSTDTQYF. As DNA, the CDR3 is TGTGCCAGCGTCCCGACCGGGCTAGCGGGGGGGCGGCCCAGCACAGATACGCAGTATTTT.

The sample holds a few counts of this clone. The chain joins TRBV29-1 to TRBJ2-1; D is unclear. The ends were cut back, 1 base at V and 4 bases at J, with 5 bases in the middle. The CDR3 runs 12 residues. Looked up from germline, CDR1 is SQVTM and CDR2 is ANQGSEA. CDR3 DNA: TGCAGCGTTGAAGGGAGATACAATGAGCAGTTCTTC. It specifies CSVEGRYNEQFF.

The chain is built from TRBV14 and TRBJ2-7; 9 bases map to TRBD1. This CDR3 region has 14 residues. Unmatched junction bases numbered 3, after V lost 0 bases and J lost 6 bases. Germline CDR1 is SGHDN and CDR2 is FVKESK. The CDR3 DNA reads TGTGCCAGCAGCCAAGACTGGACAGGGGCCGAGCAGTACTTC. Protein sequence: CASSQDWTGAEQYF.

The CDR3 sequence: CAWSPGGSYGYTF. CDR3 coding DNA: TGTGCCTGGAGCCCGGGGGGGAGCTATGGCTACACCTTC. The chain links TRBV30 to TRBJ1-2, with D maybe TRBD1 (5 bases). The CDR3 contains 13 residues. From germline, CDR1 is GTSNPN and CDR2 SVGIG (reference sequence). V lost 3 bases, J lost 4 bases, and 12 bases lay in between.

J is TRBJ1-1 and V is TRBV23-1; D perhaps matches TRBD1 (5 bases). Being an ORF, TRBV23-1 has a function that is uncertain. This CDR3 contains 13 residues. Trimming left V 2 bases short and J 1 base short, with 5 bases between. The CDR3 nucleotides read TGCGCCAGCAGTCAAGGGGGGAACACTGAAGCTTTCTTT. Amino acid sequence: CASSQGGNTEAFF.

This clone was seen a handful of times. J is TRBJ2-4 and V is TRBV29-1; D uncertain. CDR3 size: 13 residues. Germline V gives CDR1 SQVTM, CDR2 ANQGSEA. V was cut by 7 bases and J by 2 bases, with 12 bases left in between. The CDR3 loop is CSAQPRSKNIQYF. The DNA for the CDR3 is TGCAGCGCCCAACCCCGGTCCAAAAACATTCAGTACTTC. The variable domain in full, completed from reference TRBV29-1 and TRBJ2-4, reads SAVISQKPSRDICQRGTSLTIQCQVDSQVTMMFWYRQQPGQSLTLIATANQGSEATYESGFVIDKFPISRPNLTFSTLTVSNMSPEDSSIYLCSAQPRSKNIQYFGAGTRLSVL.

V gene TRBV5-1 combines with J gene TRBJ1-2; possibly TRBD1 for D (6 bases). Trimming removed 6 bases at V and 6 bases at J, with 15 bases between. In germline, CDR1 is SGHRS, CDR2 YFSETQ. There are 13 residues in the CDR3. CDR3 coding DNA: TGCGCCAGCACTCAGGGGACTGCTAATGGCTACACCTTC. The encoded protein is CASTQGTANGYTF.